Listed below are T cell receptor beta chains from one sample, sequenced in a study of CD8+ T cells in alopecia areata. TCRdb's table, derived via immunoSEQ multiplex PCR, lists solely in-frame clones and lacks some. The profile shows over 70,000 clones, approximately 70% of them singletons. The sequences come from CD8+ T cells sorted from blood, collected at week 24, from a patient treated with tofacitinib. The receptors derive from a human donor with alopecia areata. Both conserved end residues are part of each CDR3. D genes are given only for firm matches. Expanded clones get a size class; other rows say once, few or many, or leave the size out.

J gene	clone size	V gene	D gene	CDR3 protein	CDR3 DNA
TRBJ2-7	NA	TRBV4-2	NA	CASSQERAGHNYEQYF	TGTGCCAGCAGCCAAGAAAGAGCTGGACACAACTACGAGCAGTACTTC
TRBJ1-1	NA	TRBV5-6	NA	CASSLGVNTEAFF	TGTGCCAGCAGCTTGGGTGTGAACACTGAAGCTTTCTTT
TRBJ2-1	NA	TRBV2	NA	CASSAQGREEQFF	TGTGCCAGCAGTGCCCAGGGTCGGGAGGAGCAGTTCTTC
TRBJ2-5	NA	TRBV9	TRBD2	CASSAGLVEETQYF	TGTGCCAGCAGCGCGGGACTAGTTGAAGAGACCCAGTACTTC
TRBJ1-5	NA	TRBV5-8	NA	CASSVAGGTGQPQHF	TGTGCCAGCAGCGTGGCGGGGGGCACGGGTCAGCCCCAGCATTTT
TRBJ1-1	few	TRBV6-5	NA	CASMVVKNTEAFF	TGTGCCAGCATGGTGGTCAAGAACACTGAAGCTTTCTTT
TRBJ2-1	NA	TRBV7-6	NA	CASSLGLAKNNEQFF	TGTGCCAGCAGCTTAGGTCTAGCGAAAAACAATGAGCAGTTCTTC
TRBJ2-3	NA	TRBV5-1	TRBD2	CASSSDGTSGEESTDTQYF	TGCGCCAGCAGCTCTGACGGGACTAGCGGGGAGGAGAGCACAGATACGCAGTATTTT
TRBJ2-1	many	TRBV6-1	NA	CASSEGGPYNEQFF	TGTGCCAGCAGTGAGGGGGGGCCTTACAATGAGCAGTTCTTC
TRBJ2-3	many	TRBV14	NA	CASSHPRGDTDTQYF	TGTGCCAGCAGCCACCCAAGGGGTGACACAGATACGCAGTATTTT
TRBJ1-1	NA	TRBV4-2	TRBD1	CASSQEGTGDTEAFF	TGTGCCAGCAGCCAAGAAGGGACAGGAGACACTGAAGCTTTCTTT
TRBJ2-7	NA	TRBV5-4	NA	CASSGPAFEQYF	TGTGCCAGCAGCGGCCCCGCTTTCGAGCAGTACTTC
TRBJ1-2	few	TRBV7-2	TRBD1	CASSYGDRFYGYTF	TGTGCCAGCAGCTACGGGGACAGGTTCTATGGCTACACCTTC
TRBJ1-1	NA	TRBV9	NA	CASSVTPGKGTEAFF	TGTGCCAGCAGCGTAACCCCAGGGAAGGGCACTGAAGCTTTCTTT
TRBJ2-1	few	TRBV4-3	NA	CASSQGEGLSSYNEQFF	TGCGCCAGCAGCCAAGGGGAAGGACTGAGCTCCTACAATGAGCAGTTCTTC
TRBJ2-5	NA	TRBV5-4	NA	CASQGREETQYF	TGTGCCAGCCAGGGCCGTGAAGAGACCCAGTACTTC
TRBJ2-3	once	TRBV29-1	NA	CSVEDEAGRDTQYF	TGCAGCGTTGAAGATGAGGCAGGGAGAGATACGCAGTATTTT
TRBJ2-7	few	TRBV13	NA	CASSFEGAEDYEQYF	TGTGCCAGCAGCTTCGAGGGCGCAGAGGACTACGAGCAGTACTTC
TRBJ2-3	NA	TRBV23-1	TRBD2	CASSRRTSGTTDTQYF	TGCGCCAGCAGTCGACGGACTAGCGGGACCACAGATACGCAGTATTTT
TRBJ1-5	NA	TRBV30	NA	CAWSGFGQGILQPQHF	TGTGCCTGGAGTGGTTTTGGCCAGGGTATACTTCAGCCCCAGCATTTT
TRBJ2-5	NA	TRBV27	TRBD2	CASRLAGQETQYF	TGTGCCAGCAGACTAGCGGGGCAAGAGACCCAGTACTTC
TRBJ1-3	many	TRBV7-2	NA	CASSLVSGEGNTIYF	TGTGCCAGCAGCTTAGTATCAGGAGAGGGAAACACCATATATTTT
TRBJ2-3	NA	TRBV7-8	TRBD1	CASSLAGTGGFRADTQYF	TGTGCCAGCAGCTTAGCGGGGACAGGGGGATTTAGGGCAGATACGCAGTATTTT
TRBJ2-7	few	TRBV4-1	NA	CASSPESSYEQYF	TGCGCCAGCAGTCCCGAAAGCTCCTACGAGCAGTACTTC
TRBJ1-5	few	TRBV4-1	NA	CASSPFGNQPQHF	TGCGCCAGCAGCCCTTTTGGAAATCAGCCCCAGCATTTT
TRBJ2-1	NA	TRBV5-1	NA	CASSLEEISEQFF	TGCGCCAGCAGCTTGGAGGAGATCAGTGAGCAGTTCTTC
TRBJ1-3	few	TRBV4-1	TRBD1	CASSQQAGTGSGNTIYF	TGCGCCAGCAGCCAACAAGCCGGGACAGGCTCTGGAAACACCATATATTTT